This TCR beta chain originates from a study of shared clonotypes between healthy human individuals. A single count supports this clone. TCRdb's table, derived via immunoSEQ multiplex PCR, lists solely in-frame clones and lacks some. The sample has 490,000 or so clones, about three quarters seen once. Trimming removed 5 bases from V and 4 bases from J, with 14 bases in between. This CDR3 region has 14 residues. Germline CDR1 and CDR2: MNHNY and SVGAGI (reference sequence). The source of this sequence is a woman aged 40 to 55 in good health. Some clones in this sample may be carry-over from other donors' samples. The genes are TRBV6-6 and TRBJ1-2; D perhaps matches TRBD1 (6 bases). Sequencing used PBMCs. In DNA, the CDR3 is TGTGCCAGCAGTCCCCGACAGGACCGCTATGGCTACACCTTC. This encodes CASSPRQDRYGYTF.